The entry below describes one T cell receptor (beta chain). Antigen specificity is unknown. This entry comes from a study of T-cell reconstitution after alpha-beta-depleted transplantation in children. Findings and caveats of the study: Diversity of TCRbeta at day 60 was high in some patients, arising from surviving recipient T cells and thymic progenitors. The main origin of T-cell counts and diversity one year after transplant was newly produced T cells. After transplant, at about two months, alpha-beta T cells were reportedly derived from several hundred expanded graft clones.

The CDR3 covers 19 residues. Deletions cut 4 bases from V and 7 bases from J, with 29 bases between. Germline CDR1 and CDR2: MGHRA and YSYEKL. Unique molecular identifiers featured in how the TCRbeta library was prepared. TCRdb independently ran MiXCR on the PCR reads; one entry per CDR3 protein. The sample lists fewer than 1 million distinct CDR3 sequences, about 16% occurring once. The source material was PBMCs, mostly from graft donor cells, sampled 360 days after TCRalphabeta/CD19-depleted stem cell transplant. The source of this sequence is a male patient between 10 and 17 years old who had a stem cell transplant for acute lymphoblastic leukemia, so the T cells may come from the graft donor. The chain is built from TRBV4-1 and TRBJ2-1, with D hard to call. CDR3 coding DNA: TGCGCCAGCAGCCTCCCCACCCTGAGTCCCTACCTTGGTGGGAATGAGCAGTTCTTC. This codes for CASSLPTLSPYLGGNEQFF.